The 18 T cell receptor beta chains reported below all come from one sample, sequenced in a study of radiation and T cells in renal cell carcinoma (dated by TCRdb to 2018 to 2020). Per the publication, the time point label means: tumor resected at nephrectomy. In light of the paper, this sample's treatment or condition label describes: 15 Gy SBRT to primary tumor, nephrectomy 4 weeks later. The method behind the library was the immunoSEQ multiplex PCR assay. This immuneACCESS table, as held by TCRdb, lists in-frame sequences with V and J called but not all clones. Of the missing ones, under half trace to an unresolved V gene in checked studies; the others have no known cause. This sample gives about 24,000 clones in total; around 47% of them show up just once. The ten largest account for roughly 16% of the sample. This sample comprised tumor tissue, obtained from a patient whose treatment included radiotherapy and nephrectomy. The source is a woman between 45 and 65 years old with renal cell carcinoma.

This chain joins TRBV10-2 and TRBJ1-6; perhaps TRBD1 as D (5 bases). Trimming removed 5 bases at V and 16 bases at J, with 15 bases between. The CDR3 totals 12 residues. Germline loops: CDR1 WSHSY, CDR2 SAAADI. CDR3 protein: CASSRPREMLHF. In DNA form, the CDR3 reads TGCGCCAGCAGTCGTCCCAGGGAAATGCTCCACTTT.

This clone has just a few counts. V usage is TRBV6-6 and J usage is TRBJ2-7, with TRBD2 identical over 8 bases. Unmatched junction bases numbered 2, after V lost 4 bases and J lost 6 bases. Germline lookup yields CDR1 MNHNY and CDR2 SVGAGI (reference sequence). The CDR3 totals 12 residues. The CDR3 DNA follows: TGTGCCAGCAGTTTCGGGGGGGGCGAGCAGTACTTC. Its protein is CASSFGGGEQYF.

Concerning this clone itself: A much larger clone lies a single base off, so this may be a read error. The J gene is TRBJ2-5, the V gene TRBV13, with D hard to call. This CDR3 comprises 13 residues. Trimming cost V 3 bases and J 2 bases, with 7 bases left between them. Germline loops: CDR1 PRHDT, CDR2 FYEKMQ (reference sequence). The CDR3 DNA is TGTGCCAGCAGCTTGACCCCTCAAGAGACCCAGTACTTC. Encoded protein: CASSLTPQETQYF.

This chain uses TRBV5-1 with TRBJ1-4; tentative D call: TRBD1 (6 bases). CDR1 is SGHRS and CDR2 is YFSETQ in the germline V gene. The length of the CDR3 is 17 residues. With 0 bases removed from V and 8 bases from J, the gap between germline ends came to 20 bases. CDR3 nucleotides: TGCGCCAGCAGCTTGGGAAGATCACAGGGACTTAGGGAAAAACTGTTTTTT. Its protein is CASSLGRSQGLREKLFF.

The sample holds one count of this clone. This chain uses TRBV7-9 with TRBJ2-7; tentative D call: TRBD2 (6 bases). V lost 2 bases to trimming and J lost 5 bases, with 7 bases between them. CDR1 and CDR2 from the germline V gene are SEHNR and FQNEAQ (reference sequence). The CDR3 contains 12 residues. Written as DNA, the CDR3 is TGTGCCAGCAGCTTAAAGCGGGACGAGCAGTACTTC. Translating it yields CASSLKRDEQYF.

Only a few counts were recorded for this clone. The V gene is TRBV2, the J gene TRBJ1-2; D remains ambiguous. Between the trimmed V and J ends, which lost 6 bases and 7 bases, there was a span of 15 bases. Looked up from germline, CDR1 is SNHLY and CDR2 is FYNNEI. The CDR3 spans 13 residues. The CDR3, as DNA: TGTGCCAGCAGCGCGGACGTAATGCGTGGCTACACCTTC. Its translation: CASSADVMRGYTF.

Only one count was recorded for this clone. CDR3 nucleotide sequence: TGTGCCAGCAGCTTAAACACGGGACAGAATCCGGTTGGCTACACCTTC. Translation gives CASSLNTGQNPVGYTF. The chain employs TRBV14 and TRBJ1-2, with 7 bases that match TRBD1. V was clipped by 5 bases and J by 7 bases; unmatched bases: 16. This CDR3 has 16 amino acids. Germline CDR1 SGHDN, CDR2 FVKESK.

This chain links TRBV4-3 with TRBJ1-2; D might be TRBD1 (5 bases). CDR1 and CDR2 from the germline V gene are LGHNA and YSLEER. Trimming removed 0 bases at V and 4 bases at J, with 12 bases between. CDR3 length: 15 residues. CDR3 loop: CASSQDFTGGYGYTF. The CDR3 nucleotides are TGCGCCAGCAGCCAAGATTTCACAGGCGGCTATGGCTACACCTTC.

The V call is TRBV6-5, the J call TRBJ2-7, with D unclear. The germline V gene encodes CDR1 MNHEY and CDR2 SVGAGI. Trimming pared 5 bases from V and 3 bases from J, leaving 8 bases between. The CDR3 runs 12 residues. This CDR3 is CASSMRNYEQYF. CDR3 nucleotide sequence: TGTGCCAGCAGTATGAGGAACTACGAGCAGTACTTC.

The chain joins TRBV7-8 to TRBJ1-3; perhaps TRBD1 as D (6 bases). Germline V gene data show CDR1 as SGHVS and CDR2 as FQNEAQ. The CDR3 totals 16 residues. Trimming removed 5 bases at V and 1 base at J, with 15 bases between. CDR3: CASSLRPRGSGNTIYF. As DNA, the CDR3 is TGTGCCAGCAGCCTCAGGCCCAGGGGTTCTGGAAACACCATATATTTT.

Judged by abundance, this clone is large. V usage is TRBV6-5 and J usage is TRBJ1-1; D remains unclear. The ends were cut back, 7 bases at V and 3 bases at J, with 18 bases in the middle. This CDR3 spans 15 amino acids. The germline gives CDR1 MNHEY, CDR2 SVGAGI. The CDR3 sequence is CASKDHRETYTEAFF. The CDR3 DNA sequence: TGTGCCAGCAAAGACCACCGAGAGACCTACACTGAAGCTTTCTTT.

In DNA form, the CDR3 reads TGTGCCAGCAGTCTGGACAGGGGTCGTTCACCCCTCCACTTT. It yields the protein CASSLDRGRSPLHF. The chain combines TRBV4-2 with TRBJ1-6, with 9 bases fitting TRBD1. J was trimmed by 9 bases and V by 6 bases; bases with no gene match: 6. Germline lookup yields CDR1 LGHNA and CDR2 YNFKEQ. This CDR3 region has 14 residues.

The DNA for the CDR3 is TGTGCCAGCAGCTTAGCCGGAGGGCAGTACTTC. Residues: CASSLAGGQYF. This chain joins TRBV7-9 and TRBJ2-7; TRBD2 might be the D (5 bases). V lost 0 bases to trimming and J lost 9 bases, with 6 bases between them. The CDR3 covers 11 residues. CDR1 and CDR2 from the germline V gene are SEHNR and FQNEAQ (reference sequence).

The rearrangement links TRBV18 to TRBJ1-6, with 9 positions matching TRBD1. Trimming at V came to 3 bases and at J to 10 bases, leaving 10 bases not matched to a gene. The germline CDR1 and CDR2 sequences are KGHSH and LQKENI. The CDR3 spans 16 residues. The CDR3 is CASSPETGGNGSPLHF. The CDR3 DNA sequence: TGTGCCAGCTCACCTGAAACAGGGGGCAATGGATCACCCCTCCACTTT.

The CDR3 coding sequence is TGCGCCAGCAGCTTGGCCCTTCAGGGGGCGGGAACCGGGGAGCTGTTTTTT. Translating gives CASSLALQGAGTGELFF. This chain links TRBV5-1 with TRBJ2-2, with 8 bases matching TRBD1. From germline, CDR1 is SGHRS and CDR2 YFSETQ. The CDR3 is 17 residues long. Losses at the gene ends were 0 bases for V and 5 bases for J; bases not matched to a gene: 9.

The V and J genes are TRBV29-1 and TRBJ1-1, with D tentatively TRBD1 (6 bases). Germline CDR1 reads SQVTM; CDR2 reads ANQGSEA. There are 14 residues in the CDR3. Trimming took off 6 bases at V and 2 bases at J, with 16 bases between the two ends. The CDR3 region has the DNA TGCAGCGTGGGGGGAGGGGGTTTAAACACTGAAGCTTTCTTT. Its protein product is CSVGGGGLNTEAFF.

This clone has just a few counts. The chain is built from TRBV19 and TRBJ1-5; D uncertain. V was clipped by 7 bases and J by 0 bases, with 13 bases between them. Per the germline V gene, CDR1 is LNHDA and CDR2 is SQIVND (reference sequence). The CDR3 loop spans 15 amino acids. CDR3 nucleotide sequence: TGTGCCAGTACCCCTTGGGTAGATAGCAATCAGCCCCAGCATTTT. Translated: CASTPWVDSNQPQHF.

The CDR3 region has the DNA TGTGCCAGCAGCTCGCAGGGGGACTATGGCTACACCTTC. This codes for CASSSQGDYGYTF. The chain joins TRBV7-9 to TRBJ1-2, with 7 bases matching TRBD1. In germline, CDR1 is SEHNR, CDR2 FQNEAQ (reference sequence). V lost 4 bases to trimming and J lost 3 bases; unmatched junction nucleotides: 2. The CDR3 sequence is 13 residues long.